These 30 T cell receptor beta chains came from one sample sequenced in a study of post-analysis software for immune sequencing data. Findings of the study overall: In patients, about 5 TRBV segments were more frequent than in controls, with TRBV5-6, TRBV5-1 and TRBV20-1 among them.

These TCRs are of unknown antigen specificity. Incorporated into the TCR beta cDNA libraries were unique molecular identifiers, which served to reduce PCR and sequencing biases. Using its own MiXCR run on the PCR reads, TCRdb lists one record per CDR3 protein. The sample contains about 620,000 distinct CDR3 sequences, around 47% of which appear only once. Sequencing used blood. These receptors were taken from a girl aged 5-17 years with multiple sclerosis.

This rearrangement joins TRBV7-8 to TRBJ2-5, with TRBD1 identical over 10 bases. This CDR3 region has 13 residues. The germline gives CDR1 SGHVS, CDR2 FQNEAQ. The J segment lost 4 bases and the V segment lost 7 bases, leaving 3 bases of the junction unmatched. The CDR3 sequence is CASTRDRGETQYF. CDR3 sequence (DNA): TGTGCCAGCACTCGGGACAGGGGAGAGACCCAGTACTTC.

This clonotype occurred a few times. This chain connects TRBV5-5 to TRBJ1-2, with TRBD1 as a possible D gene (5 bases). The germline V and J ends were trimmed by 4 bases and 0 bases, with 16 bases remaining between them. Germline V gene lookup returns CDR1 SGHKS and CDR2 YYEKEE (reference sequence). This CDR3 has 16 amino acids. The CDR3, as DNA: TGTGCCAGCAGCGGGGGATATCTACTTGCTAACTATGGCTACACCTTC. Amino acids: CASSGGYLLANYGYTF.

This CDR3 reads CASSASGRELAGWPTDTQYF. In DNA, the CDR3 is TGTGCCAGCAGTGCTAGTGGCCGGGAACTAGCGGGGTGGCCTACAGATACGCAGTATTTT. This chain links TRBV13 with TRBJ2-3; 10 bases are a match to TRBD2. Germline trimming cut 6 bases from V and 3 bases from J; bases unmatched to any gene: 21. This CDR3 contains 20 residues. Germline V gene sequence: CDR1 PRHDT, CDR2 FYEKMQ (reference sequence).

This clonotype came up a few times. The genes are TRBV6-2 or TRBV6-3 and TRBJ2-5; D might be TRBD2 (5 bases). Trimming removed 3 bases at V and 1 base at J, with 6 bases between. This CDR3 has 13 amino acids. The germline V gene encodes CDR1 MNHEY and CDR2 SVGEGT. The CDR3 region is CASSYAGQETQYF. The DNA of the CDR3 is TGTGCCAGCAGTTATGCGGGCCAAGAGACCCAGTACTTC.

This clonotype showed up just a few times. CDR3 nucleotide sequence: TGCGCCAGCAGCTTGGTAGGGACAGGAGATGAAAAACTGTTTTTT. Amino acid sequence: CASSLVGTGDEKLFF. The J gene is TRBJ1-4, the V gene TRBV5-1; 8 bases line up with TRBD1. The CDR3 runs to 15 residues. Per the germline V gene, CDR1 is SGHRS and CDR2 is YFSETQ. Losses at the gene ends were 0 bases for V and 6 bases for J; bases not matched to a gene: 4.

The chain is built from TRBV2 and TRBJ1-1; the match to TRBD1 covers 7 bases. CDR1 and CDR2 from the germline V gene are SNHLY and FYNNEI. CDR3 length: 14 residues. J gave up 2 bases and V 6 bases, and 6 bases lay outside the gene matches. CDR3 region: CASRLNRGNTEAFF. The CDR3 coding sequence is TGTGCCAGCAGGTTAAACAGGGGTAACACTGAAGCTTTCTTT.

This clonotype was detected only a few times. This chain connects TRBV4-2 to TRBJ1-2; 9 bases agree with TRBD1. The V segment lost 0 bases and the J segment 7 bases; nucleotides outside the gene matches: 3. Per germline, CDR1 LGHNA and CDR2 YNFKEQ. CDR3 length equals 14 residues. The CDR3 DNA is TGTGCCAGCAGCCAAGATCAGACAGGGGGTGGCTACACCTTC. It is translated as CASSQDQTGGGYTF.

This clonotype has just a few counts. The V and J genes are TRBV20-1 and TRBJ2-7; D is perhaps TRBD1 (5 bases). V was pared by 0 bases and J by 3 bases, with 15 bases between. Germline loops: CDR1 DFQATT, CDR2 SNEGSKA (reference sequence). The CDR3 is made up of 15 amino acids. For the CDR3, the DNA is TGCAGTGCTAGAGATCCAAGGGGCAGTCACTACGAGCAGTACTTC. Translation: CSARDPRGSHYEQYF.

This clonotype has more than one count but fewer than ten. The chain joins TRBV7-9 to TRBJ2-7; no definite D call. Germline-derived CDR1 and CDR2 are SEHNR and FQNEAQ (reference sequence). The CDR3 is 12 residues long. Trimming cost V 5 bases and J 3 bases, with 8 bases left between them. The DNA for the CDR3 is TGTGCCAGCAGCCATAGCCGCTACGAGCAGTACTTC. It is translated as CASSHSRYEQYF. Full variable domain (remainder filled in from reference TRBV7-9 and TRBJ2-7): DTGVSQNPRHKITKRGQNVTFRCDPISEHNRLYWYRQTLGQGPEFLTYFQNEAQLEKSRLLSDRFSAERPKGSFSTLEIQRTEQGDSAMYLCASSHSRYEQYFGPGTRLTVT.

The rearrangement links TRBV12-3 or TRBV12-4 to TRBJ2-5; TRBD1 is a possible D gene (6 bases). CDR3 length: 14 residues. V lost 2 bases and J lost 4, with 11 bases in between. This CDR3 is CASSLKAGVETQYF. In nucleotides, the CDR3 is TGTGCCAGCAGTTTAAAGGCAGGGGTAGAGACCCAGTACTTC.

This clonotype came up a few times. The chain recombines TRBV4-2 with TRBJ2-3; possible D gene TRBD2, 6 bases. The germline CDR1 and CDR2 sequences are LGHNA and YNFKEQ. V lost 0 bases and J 5 bases, leaving 15 bases between the germline ends. This CDR3 spans 16 amino acids. The CDR3 DNA follows: TGTGCCAGCAGCCAAGATCGAGGGGTGGGGGGAGATACGCAGTATTTT. This translates into CASSQDRGVGGDTQYF.

In this sample, this clonotype turned up a few times. This chain links TRBV6-5 with TRBJ2-3, with 9 bases fitting TRBD1. The CDR3 is 14 residues long. Germline lookup yields CDR1 MNHEY and CDR2 SVGAGI. The trim removed 4 bases at V and 3 bases at J, leaving 2 bases unmatched. The CDR3 reads CASSWDRATDTQYF. The CDR3 DNA follows: TGTGCCAGCAGTTGGGACAGGGCGACAGATACGCAGTATTTT.

The V and J genes are TRBV19 and TRBJ2-3; either TRBD1 or TRBD2 may fit D (5 bases each). CDR3 length equals 17 residues. CDR1 is LNHDA and CDR2 is SQIVND in the germline V gene (reference sequence). Trimming stripped 1 base from V and 6 bases from J, with 20 bases between. The CDR3 DNA follows: TGTGCCAGTAGTATAGTGAGGGGCGTAACAAGCCCGGATACGCAGTATTTT. Protein sequence: CASSIVRGVTSPDTQYF.

This chain links TRBV6-6 with TRBJ1-5; possible D gene TRBD1, 6 bases. Trimming took off 8 bases at V and 7 bases at J, with 18 bases between the two ends. The germline V gene encodes CDR1 MNHNY and CDR2 SVGAGI (reference sequence). The CDR3 has 14 amino acids. The CDR3 reads CASQGQIVGQPQHF. The CDR3 DNA reads TGTGCCAGCCAGGGGCAGATTGTGGGACAGCCCCAGCATTTT.

This chain joins TRBV14 and TRBJ2-1; 11 bases match TRBD2. V lost 2 bases to trimming and J lost 5 bases; unmatched junction nucleotides: 2. The germline V gene has CDR1 SGHDN and CDR2 FVKESK. This CDR3 spans 15 amino acids. In DNA, the CDR3 is TGTGCCAGCAGCCAACTAGCGGGAGGTAACAATGAGCAGTTCTTC. Translation: CASSQLAGGNNEQFF. The entire variable domain, with the rest obtained from reference TRBV14 and TRBJ2-1, is as follows: EAGVTQFPSHSVIEKGQTVTLRCDPISGHDNLYWYRRVMGKEIKFLLHFVKESKQDESGMPNNRFLAERTGGTYSTLKVQPAELEDSGVYFCASSQLAGGNNEQFFGPGTRLTVL.

This clonotype has only one observation. This rearrangement joins TRBV7-3 to TRBJ2-3, with TRBD2 matching 7 bases. The ends lost 0 bases at V and 3 bases at J; junction bases unmatched: 6. The CDR3 has 16 residues. CDR1 and CDR2 from the germline V gene are SGHTA and FQGTGA. DNA for the CDR3: TGTGCCAGCAGCTTAACCGGGCGGGGGATTACAGATACGCAGTATTTT. It yields the protein CASSLTGRGITDTQYF.

V usage is TRBV7-2 and J usage is TRBJ2-6; D could derive from TRBD1 or TRBD2 (5 bases each). CDR1 is SGHTA, CDR2 FQGNSA, per germline. This CDR3 contains 15 residues. Trimming took off 6 bases at V and 8 bases at J, with 17 bases between the two ends. The CDR3 reads CASSLGPPSTNVLTF. Written as DNA, the CDR3 is TGTGCCAGCAGTTTGGGACCGCCCTCGACCAACGTCCTGACTTTC.

The chain links TRBV3-1 to TRBJ2-1; 7 bases match TRBD2. Germline V gives CDR1 LGHDT, CDR2 YNNKEL (reference sequence). The V and J ends lost 2 bases and 9 bases, in that order; junction bases with no gene match: 13. CDR3 length: 16 residues. The CDR3 is CASSQQTGRLAAEQFF. In DNA form, the CDR3 reads TGTGCCAGCAGCCAACAGACCGGTCGGCTAGCGGCTGAGCAGTTCTTC.

This clonotype has ten or more counts. The gene calls are TRBV29-1 and TRBJ2-7; the match to TRBD1 covers 7 bases. The length of the CDR3 is 13 residues. The V gene's germline CDR1 is SQVTM and CDR2 ANQGSEA. Trimming cost V 7 bases and J 2 bases; bases outside gene matches: 8. CDR3 sequence: CSASGTVTYEQYF. As DNA, the CDR3 is TGCAGCGCCTCCGGGACAGTAACCTACGAGCAGTACTTC.

This CDR3 is CASSTTGSQFF. The DNA of the CDR3 is TGTGCCAGCAGCACAACTGGATCCCAGTTCTTC. The chain recombines TRBV12-3 or TRBV12-4 with TRBJ2-1, with D unclear. With 6 bases removed from V and 13 bases from J, the gap between germline ends came to 13 bases. This CDR3 has 11 residues.

This rearrangement joins TRBV2 to TRBJ2-7; 7 nucleotides line up with TRBD1. Trimming removed 3 bases from V and 5 bases from J; junction bases left unmatched: 7. The CDR3 covers 14 residues. Germline loops: CDR1 SNHLY, CDR2 FYNNEI. CDR3 sequence reads: CASSDSQGKNEQYF. The CDR3 region has the DNA TGTGCCAGCAGTGATTCACAGGGGAAAAACGAGCAGTACTTC.

Notes on this clonotype: This clone may be a read error of a much larger clone one base away. The V gene is TRBV6-4, the J gene TRBJ2-1, with D perhaps matching TRBD2 (6 bases). The CDR3 has 16 amino acids. Germline-derived CDR1 and CDR2 are MRHNA and SNTAGT. CDR3 nucleotides: TGTGCCAGCAGTGAAGATCCCGGGAGTTCTGTTGAGGAGCGGTTCTTC. It is translated as CASSEDPGSSVEERFF.

The chain has TRBV4-1 and TRBJ1-1, with TRBD1 matching 11 bases. Unmatched junction bases numbered 8, after V lost 1 base and J lost 1 base. The CDR3 consists of 18 residues. Germline CDR1 is MGHRA and CDR2 is YSYEKL. The DNA for the CDR3 is TGCGCCAGCAGCCAAGTTCACGAGGGGACAGGGGGGAACACTGAAGCTTTCTTT. It is translated as CASSQVHEGTGGNTEAFF.

In its sample, this clonotype was seen a few times. This chain joins TRBV11-3 and TRBJ2-1, with 13 bases identical to TRBD2. Germline CDR1 is SGHNT and CDR2 is YENEEA. This CDR3 is built from 16 residues. Losses at the gene ends were 5 bases for V and 7 bases for J; bases not matched to a gene: 8. The CDR3 sequence: CASSPVGLAGVNEQFF. For the CDR3, the DNA is TGTGCCAGCAGCCCCGTAGGACTAGCGGGGGTAAATGAGCAGTTCTTC.

This clonotype was observed a few times. The V and J genes are TRBV20-1 and TRBJ2-7, with 8 bases that match TRBD1. V trimming: 6 bases; J trimming: 3 bases; junction bases outside the gene matches: 7. The V gene's germline CDR1 is DFQATT and CDR2 SNEGSKA (reference sequence). CDR3 length: 13 residues. The CDR3 nucleotides are TGCAGTGCCGAGACAGGGGAAAGCTACGAGCAGTACTTC. Translated: CSAETGESYEQYF.

This clonotype was picked up a small number of times. This rearrangement joins TRBV5-1 to TRBJ2-1, with TRBD1 matching over 7 bases. J lost 1 base, V lost 0 bases, and 4 bases had no gene match. Germline V gene data show CDR1 as SGHRS and CDR2 as YFSETQ. The CDR3 is made up of 16 amino acids. The CDR3 DNA reads as TGCGCCAGCAGCTTGGGACAGGGAAGATCCTACAATGAGCAGTTCTTC. This translates into CASSLGQGRSYNEQFF.

This clonotype was counted a few times. The junction shows a germline mismatch at one end, possibly a read error. This chain joins TRBV12-3 or TRBV12-4 and TRBJ2-7; no reliable D call. This CDR3 spans 13 amino acids. The CDR3 protein is CASSLGSAYEQYF. CDR3 nucleotides: TGTGCCAGCAGCTTAGGGTCCGCCTACGAGCAGTACTTC.

V and J are TRBV5-6 and TRBJ1-2; D uncertain. The CDR3 runs to 13 residues. The germline CDR1 and CDR2 sequences are SGHDT and YYEEEE. The V and J ends lost 3 bases and 3 bases respectively, with 9 bases between them. The CDR3 protein is CASSYPRDYGYTF. CDR3 DNA sequence: TGTGCCAGCAGCTACCCACGTGACTATGGCTACACCTTC.

V gene TRBV5-1 combines with J gene TRBJ1-4; D unresolved. The CDR3 consists of 16 residues. Germline CDR1 reads SGHRS; CDR2 reads YFSETQ. V lost 2 bases, J lost 8 bases, and 19 bases lay in between. CDR3 DNA: TGCGCCAGCAGCTTCCTGGGAAAGATGGCTGGCGAAAAACTGTTTTTT. This codes for CASSFLGKMAGEKLFF.

This clonotype appeared a few times. This chain links TRBV24-1 with TRBJ2-2; no firm D call. V was cut by 1 base and J by 8 bases, with 19 bases left in between. This CDR3 spans 17 amino acids. Germline CDR1 reads KGHDR; CDR2 reads SFDVKD. The CDR3 sequence: CATSDLDATVFSGELFF. Here the CDR3 DNA reads TGTGCCACCAGTGATTTAGACGCTACAGTCTTTTCGGGGGAGCTGTTTTTT.